This T cell receptor beta chain was retrieved from a study of CD8 T cells in Susac syndrome. In this sample, this clonotype turned up once. CD8+ and CD4+ T cells taken from blood had their TCR beta sequenced. A quantity of about 0.5 to 1 ug RNA underwent reverse transcription using random hexamers. TCRdb itself ran the immunoSEQ multiplex PCR reads through MiXCR, one entry per CDR3 protein. The table records about 120,000 distinct CDR3 sequences, 85% to 95% of them present only once. The germline V gene encodes CDR1 SEHNR and CDR2 FQNEAQ (reference sequence). The V and J ends lost 5 bases and 3 bases respectively, with 13 bases between them. The CDR3 covers 14 residues.

The sample consisted of CD4+ T cells from PBMCs. The receptor was isolated from a human donor with multiple sclerosis. The chain employs TRBV7-9 and TRBJ1-2; D gene unclear. CDR3 nucleotide sequence: TGTGCCAGCAGCCGCCTTCCCCCAGACTATGGCTACACCTTC. Amino acids: CASSRLPPDYGYTF.